One T cell receptor beta chain is described in this entry. Use of 60 Vbeta and 13 Jbeta primers characterized the PCR. Here immunoSEQ multiplex PCR was the method, and the copy in TCRdb shows in-frame clones only, minus some. The table includes 150,000 or so clones, around three quarters detected once. The sample originates from a study of cytomegalovirus exposure and HLA in healthy donors. V dropped 4 bases and J dropped 0 bases, with 22 bases sitting between them. The germline gives CDR1 MRHNA, CDR2 SNTAGT. This CDR3 spans 18 amino acids. The origin of this receptor is a middle-aged man in good health and CMV-seropositive. This rearrangement joins TRBV6-4 to TRBJ2-7, with D maybe TRBD2 (6 bases). The source material was PBMCs. The CDR3 loop reads CASSVQSVGLASSYEQYF. The CDR3 coding sequence is TGTGCCAGCAGTGTTCAGTCGGTCGGGCTAGCGAGCTCCTACGAGCAGTACTTC.